The 7 T cell receptor beta chains in this list originate from one sample, sequenced in a study of blood T cell repertoires in COVID-19. Profiled with immunoSEQ multiplex PCR; TCRdb holds only in-frame clones, not every one. This sample has approximately 210,000 clones, with 80% to 90% found just once. Source material: peripheral blood. The source of these receptors is a human donor in a cohort sampled during active COVID-19.

The chain uses TRBV3-1 (or the pseudogene TRBV3-2) and TRBJ2-5, with unresolved D. Looked up from germline, CDR1 is LGHDT and CDR2 is YNNKEL (reference sequence). Trimming left V 0 bases short and J 2 bases short, with 7 bases between. This CDR3 is 14 amino acids long. The CDR3 DNA reads TGTGCCAGCAGCCAAGATGTCAGTCAAGAGACCCAGTACTTC. Its protein product is CASSQDVSQETQYF.

The chain has TRBV7-2 and TRBJ1-5; unclear D gene. This CDR3 contains 14 residues. Germline V gene sequence: CDR1 SGHTA, CDR2 FQGNSA. V was clipped by 2 bases and J by 1 base, with 6 bases between them. The DNA for the CDR3 is TGTGCCAGCAGCTTACGACTGAGCAATCAGCCCCAGCATTTT. It encodes CASSLRLSNQPQHF.

The rearrangement uses TRBV4-1 and TRBJ2-7; the D gene is possibly TRBD1 (5 bases). The CDR3 totals 14 residues. CDR1 MGHRA and CDR2 YSYEKL come from the germline V gene. V lost 0 bases and J 2 bases, leaving 8 bases between the germline ends. The CDR3 DNA reads TGCGCCAGCAGCCAAGAGATGGGGCCCTACGAGCAGTACTTC. Amino acid sequence: CASSQEMGPYEQYF.

A single count supports this clone. V gene TRBV7-9 combines with J gene TRBJ2-3; 8 nucleotides align to TRBD2. Germline-derived CDR1 and CDR2 are SEHNR and FQNEAQ (reference sequence). V lost 3 bases and J lost 4; bases outside the gene matches: 9. The CDR3 is 16 residues long. CDR3 loop: CASSFLAGGGADTQYF. CDR3 DNA: TGTGCCAGCAGCTTCCTGGCGGGAGGAGGAGCAGATACGCAGTATTTT.

V usage is TRBV5-1 and J usage is TRBJ1-1; D is uncertain. V dropped 0 bases and J dropped 3 bases, with 9 bases sitting between them. The germline gives CDR1 SGHRS, CDR2 YFSETQ. This CDR3 comprises 14 residues. CDR3 nucleotides: TGCGCCAGCAGCTTGGGTCGCCCGGACACTGAAGCTTTCTTT. Its protein product is CASSLGRPDTEAFF.

The gene calls are TRBV7-9 and TRBJ2-2; TRBD2 agrees at 7 bases. The length of the CDR3 is 15 residues. The germline gives CDR1 SEHNR, CDR2 FQNEAQ (reference sequence). V was pared by 5 bases and J by 2 bases, with 5 bases of the junction left unmatched. The CDR3 loop reads CASSQSGVNTGELFF. The CDR3 DNA reads TGTGCCAGCAGCCAAAGCGGGGTTAACACCGGGGAGCTGTTTTTT.

V usage is TRBV7-8 and J usage is TRBJ2-7, with 8 nucleotides matching TRBD1. Germline values: CDR1 SGHVS, CDR2 FQNEAQ. V shed 5 bases and J 1 base; nucleotides not matched to a gene: 1. There are 13 residues in the CDR3. The CDR3 here is CASSRQGSYEQYV. CDR3 in DNA: TGTGCCAGCAGCAGACAGGGGTCCTACGAGCAGTACGTC.